The clone carrying this T cell receptor (beta chain) occurred a few times. This sample was included in a study of T cells in Graves' hyperthyroidism and ophthalmopathy. Study summary: Before any treatment, at initial diagnosis, peripheral blood was collected.

Researchers amplified the TCR beta CDR3 regions from RNA transcripts. First-round RT-PCR of the TCR CDR3 relied on the HTBI primer set. One entry per CDR3 protein results from TCRdb running MiXCR on the multiplex PCR reads. Among 470,000 or so distinct CDR3 sequences listed, about a fifth were seen once. CDR1 SGHAT and CDR2 FQNNGV come from the germline V gene. The CDR3 is 16 residues long. Trimming took 4 bases from V and 6 from J; bases not matched to a gene: 9. Patients were excluded for uncontrolled infection, other autoimmune disease, pregnancy or lactation. The sample consisted of blood. The TCR originated in a man in his late teens or twenties with Graves' hyperthyroidism. The V call is TRBV11-2, the J call TRBJ2-2, with 9 bases aligning to TRBD1. The CDR3 reads CASSSPGQGPSGELFF. As DNA, the CDR3 is TGTGCCAGCAGCTCGCCGGGACAGGGTCCTTCCGGGGAGCTGTTTTTT.